The sequence of this TCR beta chain was determined in a study of T-cell memory formation after mild COVID-19. The overall study: Among the donors, TCR clusters were largely specific to each donor.

A remark on this clonotype: Its specificity is not known.

TCR alpha and TCR beta cDNA libraries carrying sample barcodes and UMIs came from 5'RACE with constant-segment primers. TCRdb processed the 5' RACE reads anew with MiXCR; each CDR3 protein has one entry. The sample holds around 150,000 distinct CDR3 sequences; 14% are singletons and the top ten take less than 15%. Overall study results and limits: Day 15 to 85 contracting clones showed balanced CD4/CD8; later expanders leaned CD4+.

Source material: PBMCs or a T cell subset sorted from them (not recorded which). The TCR was taken from an adult woman who had mild COVID-19 (a few samples of this study predate the infection). Cell type and time point are not known.

The CDR3 sequence: CASGTGGIDTGELFF. In DNA form, the CDR3 reads TGCGCCAGCGGAACAGGGGGCATCGACACCGGGGAGCTGTTTTTT. This chain links TRBV5-1 with TRBJ2-2; the match to TRBD1 covers 9 bases. The germline CDR1 and CDR2 sequences are SGHRS and YFSETQ. The CDR3 spans 15 residues. Trimming at V came to 7 bases and at J to 3 bases, leaving 7 bases not matched to a gene.